This TCR beta chain was recorded in a study of T cells in Graves' hyperthyroidism and ophthalmopathy. PBMCs were obtained from 9.5 to 10 ml fresh peripheral blood. CDR3 length equals 17 residues. V lost 6 bases, J lost 11 bases, and 16 bases stayed unmatched. As regards this clonotype: This may come from a read error, since a much larger clone is one base off.

TCR beta CDR3 region amplification was performed from RNA transcripts. During a first-round RT-PCR of the TCR CDR3, the HTBI primer set was used. A single record per CDR3 protein comes from TCRdb applying MiXCR to the multiplex PCR reads. The top ten clones hold about 30% of a sample with hundreds of thousands of distinct CDR3 sequences, 15% to 18% of them seen once. Material: blood. The chain has TRBV12-3 or TRBV12-4 and TRBJ2-1; 13 bases are a match to TRBD2. This receptor was obtained from a woman younger than 35 with Graves' hyperthyroidism that later progressed to Graves' ophthalmopathy. In nucleotides, the CDR3 is TGTGCCAGCAGACACAGAGCCGGGACTAGCGGGGACACCAAGCAGTTCTTC. This codes for CASRHRAGTSGDTKQFF.